These 22 T cell receptor beta chains came from one sample sequenced in a study of blood T cell repertoires in COVID-19. The repertoire was sequenced with immunoSEQ multiplex PCR; TCRdb's copy has only in-frame clones and lacks some. The sample yields 130,000 to 150,000 clones, 70% to 90% seen once. Sequencing was performed on PBMCs or T cells enriched from blood (not recorded which). The receptors originated from a woman aged 40 to 50 who had recovered from COVID-19.

The chain carries TRBV7-2 and TRBJ2-3, with TRBD2 matching over 14 bases. With 1 base clipped from V and 5 bases from J, the junction kept 5 bases outside the gene matches. CDR1 and CDR2 (germline): SGHTA, FQGNSA. The CDR3 loop spans 17 amino acids. The CDR3 region is CASSLGTSGGLGDTQYF. For the CDR3, the DNA is TGTGCCAGCAGCTTAGGGACTAGCGGGGGGCTCGGAGATACGCAGTATTTT.

The CDR3 protein is CASSLGPGSGSIQPQHF. DNA for the CDR3: TGTGCCAGCAGCTTAGGGCCGGGATCTGGTTCGATCCAGCCCCAGCATTTT. V usage is TRBV11-2 and J usage is TRBJ1-5; D unclear. The germline V gene has CDR1 SGHAT and CDR2 FQNNGV. V gave up 1 base and J gave up 7 bases, with 20 bases separating them. There are 17 residues in the CDR3.

The chain couples TRBV10-3 to TRBJ1-5; D is unclear. The CDR3 extends over 13 amino acids. Germline V gene sequence: CDR1 ENHRY, CDR2 SYGVKD. V was pared by 10 bases and J by 2 bases, with 12 bases between. CDR3 region: CATGLVGNQPQHF. As DNA, the CDR3 is TGTGCCACCGGACTAGTGGGCAATCAGCCCCAGCATTTT.

The rearrangement joins TRBV4-2 to TRBJ2-1; 9 nucleotides align to TRBD1. V lost 4 bases and J lost 7; bases outside the gene matches: 8. Germline V lookup: CDR1 LGHNA, CDR2 YNFKEQ. This CDR3 spans 15 amino acids. The CDR3 sequence is CASSRTGEVGNEQFF. CDR3 DNA: TGTGCCAGCAGCCGGACAGGGGAGGTAGGAAATGAGCAGTTCTTC.

On this clone itself: Other DNA variants within this sample encode the same CDR3. The chain has TRBV19 and TRBJ2-1; perhaps TRBD1 as D (5 bases). V was clipped by 1 base and J by 5 bases, with 6 bases between them. The CDR3 is made up of 13 amino acids. Germline V gene data show CDR1 as LNHDA and CDR2 as SQIVND (reference sequence). The CDR3 reads CASSIGQNNEQFF. For the CDR3, the DNA is TGTGCCAGTAGTATAGGACAGAACAATGAGCAGTTCTTC.

The chain carries TRBV14 and TRBJ1-5, with D uncertain. The CDR3 runs to 12 residues. Trimming left V 1 base short and J 10 bases short, with 8 bases between. The germline CDR1 and CDR2 sequences are SGHDN and FVKESK. Written as DNA, the CDR3 is TGTGCCAGCAGCCAAGGCAGTCAACCCCAGCATTTT. Translated, it gives CASSQGSQPQHF.

The J gene is TRBJ1-5, the V gene TRBV6-5, with 7 bases that match TRBD1. The germline V gene encodes CDR1 MNHEY and CDR2 SVGAGI. The CDR3 totals 15 residues. Trimming removed 0 bases from V and 5 bases from J; junction bases left unmatched: 4. CDR3 nucleotide sequence: TGTGCCAGCAGTTACTCGCGGGACAGCTATCAGCCCCAGCATTTT. It codes for CASSYSRDSYQPQHF.

The chain combines TRBV5-1 with TRBJ2-1, with TRBD1 matching over 7 bases. The CDR3 contains 14 residues. Per the germline V gene, CDR1 is SGHRS and CDR2 is YFSETQ. After removal of 4 bases from V and 4 bases from J, the junction contained 5 bases not matched to a gene. The DNA for the CDR3 is TGCGCCAGCAGCACGGGACAGCAATACAATGAGCAGTTCTTC. It translates to CASSTGQQYNEQFF.

J is TRBJ1-2 and V is TRBV20-1; D perhaps matches TRBD1 (5 bases). Trimming shortened V by 6 bases and J by 13 bases, and 18 bases separated the two germline ends. CDR1 and CDR2 (germline): DFQATT, SNEGSKA (reference sequence). CDR3 length: 11 amino acids. As DNA, the CDR3 is TGCAGTGCCAGCTTACAGGCTGTACCCACCTTC. Translated: CSASLQAVPTF.

CDR3 amino acids: CASSYSTGSGELFF. Here the CDR3 DNA reads TGTGCCAGCAGTTACTCGACAGGCAGCGGGGAGCTGTTTTTT. This sequence joins TRBV6-5 and TRBJ2-2; weak D call: TRBD1 (6 bases). Trimming stripped 0 bases from V and 7 bases from J, with 9 bases between. This CDR3 spans 14 amino acids. CDR1 MNHEY and CDR2 SVGAGI come from the germline V gene.

This clone was counted between two and nine times. This CDR3 reads CASSPTSGLATDTQYF. CDR3 sequence (DNA): TGTGCCAGCAGCCCTACTAGCGGATTAGCCACAGATACGCAGTATTTT. V and J are TRBV11-2 and TRBJ2-3; TRBD2 aligns across 8 bases. The V gene's germline CDR1 is SGHAT and CDR2 FQNNGV. CDR3 size: 16 residues. Unmatched junction bases numbered 9, after V lost 5 bases and J lost 2 bases.

The CDR3 coding sequence is TGCGCCAGCAGCCTAACCCCGACTAGCGGGGTCCACAATGAGCAGTTCTTC. Translating it yields CASSLTPTSGVHNEQFF. J is TRBJ2-1 and V is TRBV4-1; 11 bases align to TRBD2. The length of the CDR3 is 17 residues. V lost 4 bases to trimming and J lost 5 bases; unmatched junction nucleotides: 10. Germline CDR1 reads MGHRA; CDR2 reads YSYEKL.

The chain employs TRBV7-9 and TRBJ1-1, with a possible D match to TRBD1 (6 bases). V lost 3 bases and J 3 bases, leaving 14 bases between the germline ends. CDR1 and CDR2 from the germline V gene are SEHNR and FQNEAQ (reference sequence). The CDR3 contains 15 residues. CDR3: CASSLSGGGDTEAFF. DNA for the CDR3: TGTGCCAGCAGCTTGTCCGGAGGGGGGGACACTGAAGCTTTCTTT.

The V gene is TRBV5-5, the J gene TRBJ2-7; the match to TRBD1 covers 9 bases. CDR1 is SGHKS, CDR2 YYEKEE, per germline (reference sequence). Germline trimming cut 6 bases from V and 2 bases from J; bases unmatched to any gene: 6. CDR3 size: 14 residues. CDR3 sequence reads: CASNRDRDTYEQYF. The CDR3 DNA reads TGTGCCAGCAATCGGGACAGGGATACCTACGAGCAGTACTTC.

This sequence joins TRBV7-9 and TRBJ2-1; D is possibly TRBD1 (6 bases). CDR1 SEHNR and CDR2 FQNEAQ come from the germline V gene (reference sequence). V was clipped by 5 bases and J by 1 base, with 15 bases between them. This CDR3 contains 16 residues. CDR3 in DNA: TGTGCCAGCAGCCATCCGAGAGGGGGATCCTACAATGAGCAGTTCTTC. It specifies CASSHPRGGSYNEQFF.

The V gene is TRBV4-2, the J gene TRBJ1-2, with D maybe TRBD1 (5 bases). Trimming left V 4 bases short and J 3 bases short, with 12 bases between. Germline lookup yields CDR1 LGHNA and CDR2 YNFKEQ. This CDR3 is built from 14 residues. In DNA, the CDR3 is TGTGCCAGCAGCCCGCGGGGCAGTTACTATGGCTACACCTTC. The encoded protein is CASSPRGSYYGYTF.

This clone showed up just once. The chain combines TRBV6-1 with TRBJ1-4, with unresolved D. Germline V gives CDR1 MNHNS, CDR2 SASEGT. V was clipped by 1 base and J by 7 bases, with 7 bases between them. The CDR3 covers 13 residues. The CDR3 spells CASSEVRFEKLFF. For the CDR3, the DNA is TGTGCCAGCAGTGAAGTGAGGTTTGAAAAACTGTTTTTT.

The chain has TRBV15 and TRBJ1-2, with D uncertain. V dropped 2 bases and J dropped 2 bases, with 6 bases sitting between them. Germline CDR1 and CDR2: LNHNV and YYDKDF (reference sequence). This CDR3 has 13 residues. The CDR3 loop reads CATSRSRNYGYTF. CDR3 sequence (DNA): TGTGCCACCAGCAGATCGAGGAACTATGGCTACACCTTC.

A few counts support this clone. The chain carries TRBV19 and TRBJ1-1; D unresolved. This CDR3 region has 13 residues. Germline V gives CDR1 LNHDA, CDR2 SQIVND (reference sequence). V gave up 5 bases and J gave up 3 bases, with 10 bases separating them. The CDR3, as DNA: TGTGCCAGTAGTCCCGGGAAATACACTGAAGCTTTCTTT. It codes for CASSPGKYTEAFF.

The genes are TRBV9 and TRBJ1-1, with D uncertain. Looked up from germline, CDR1 is SGDLS and CDR2 is YYNGEE. The V end was cut by 1 base, the J end by 0 bases, with 16 bases between. The length of the CDR3 is 17 residues. The DNA for the CDR3 is TGTGCCAGCAGCGTATCCCCGGTTCACAGCATGAACACTGAAGCTTTCTTT. Its protein product is CASSVSPVHSMNTEAFF.

This chain joins TRBV6-4 and TRBJ2-3; 7 bases are a match to TRBD2. CDR3 size: 17 residues. The V and J ends lost 2 bases and 0 bases, in that order; junction bases with no gene match: 8. The germline V gene has CDR1 MRHNA and CDR2 SNTAGT. CDR3 region: CASSDRDREGSTDTQYF. The CDR3 nucleotides are TGTGCCAGCAGTGACCGGGATAGGGAGGGGAGCACAGATACGCAGTATTTT.

This clone was seen a single time. The gene calls are TRBV18 and TRBJ1-2; D uncertain. The CDR3 runs to 14 residues. The germline V and J ends were trimmed by 4 bases and 4 bases, with 13 bases remaining between them. Germline CDR1 and CDR2: KGHSH and LQKENI. The CDR3 DNA follows: TGTGCCAGCTCACTTCCGGGGAGCCTCTATGGCTACACCTTC. Translating gives CASSLPGSLYGYTF.